This T cell receptor (beta chain) stems from a study of tumor and adjacent non-tumor tissue in lung cancer. The library came from three nested PCR rounds adapted from ARM-PCR protocols. TCRdb independently ran MiXCR on the multiplex PCR reads; one entry per CDR3 protein. Of more than 85,000 distinct CDR3 sequences listed, approximately 84% are singletons. RNA was extracted from bulk tissue without any cell sorting. The CDR3 has 14 residues. CDR1 and CDR2 (germline): SGHNT, YYREEE (reference sequence). Study results and limitations: Higher tumor TCR diversity was associated with shorter survival. Significantly higher TCR diversity was found in tumor than normal lung.

A note on this clonotype: Antigen: not known. At one of its ends the junction is not consistent with the germline gene, which may arise from a read error.

The chain couples TRBV5-4 to TRBJ2-1, with D maybe TRBD2 (5 bases). Sequenced material: lung tumor tissue. This receptor was obtained from a man between 65 and 80 years old with non-small cell lung cancer. This chain's CDR3 is CVSSPAGSYNEQFF. The CDR3, as DNA: TGTGTCAGCAGCCCCGCGGGTTCTTACAATGAGCAGTTCTTC. Looking up the rest from reference TRBV5-4 and TRBJ2-1 gives the full variable domain: ETGVTQSPTHLIKTRGQQVTLRCSSQSGHNTVSWYQQALGQGPQFIFQYYREEENGRGNFPPRFSGLQFPNYSSELNVNALELDDSALYLCVSSPAGSYNEQFFGPGTRLTVL.